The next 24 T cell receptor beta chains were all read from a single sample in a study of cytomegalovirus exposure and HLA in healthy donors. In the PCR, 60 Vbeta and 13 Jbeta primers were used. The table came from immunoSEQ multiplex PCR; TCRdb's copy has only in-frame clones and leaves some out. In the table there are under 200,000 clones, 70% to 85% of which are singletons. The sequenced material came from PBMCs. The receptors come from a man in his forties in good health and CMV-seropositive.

DNA of the CDR3: TGCGCCAGCAGTGAGTCATATCCCGGGGAGCTGTTTTTT. Encoded protein: CASSESYPGELFF. The chain carries TRBV10-2 and TRBJ2-2; D remains ambiguous. CDR1 is WSHSY, CDR2 SAAADI, per germline. Trimming took 0 bases from V and 6 from J, leaving 5 bases between them. This CDR3 is built from 13 residues.

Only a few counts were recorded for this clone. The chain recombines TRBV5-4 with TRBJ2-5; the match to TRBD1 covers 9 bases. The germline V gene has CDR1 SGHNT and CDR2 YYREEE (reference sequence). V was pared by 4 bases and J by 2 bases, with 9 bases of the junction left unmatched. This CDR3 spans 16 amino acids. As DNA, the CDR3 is TGTGCCAGCAGCCGACCCTACAGGGGGCGACAAGAGACCCAGTACTTC. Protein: CASSRPYRGRQETQYF. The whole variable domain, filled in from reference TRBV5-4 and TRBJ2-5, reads ETGVTQSPTHLIKTRGQQVTLRCSSQSGHNTVSWYQQALGQGPQFIFQYYREEENGRGNFPPRFSGLQFPNYSSELNVNALELDDSALYLCASSRPYRGRQETQYFGPGTRLLVL.

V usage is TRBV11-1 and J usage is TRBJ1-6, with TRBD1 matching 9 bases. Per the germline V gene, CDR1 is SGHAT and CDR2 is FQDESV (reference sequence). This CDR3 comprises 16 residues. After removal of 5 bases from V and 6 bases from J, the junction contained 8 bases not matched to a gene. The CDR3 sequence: CASSHPGTGINSPLHF. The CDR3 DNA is TGTGCCAGCAGCCACCCAGGGACAGGGATTAATTCACCCCTCCACTTT.

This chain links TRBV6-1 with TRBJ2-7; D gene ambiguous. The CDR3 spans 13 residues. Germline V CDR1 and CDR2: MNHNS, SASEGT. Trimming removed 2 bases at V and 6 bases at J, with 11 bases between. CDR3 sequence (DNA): TGTGCCAGCAGTGAACCCCCCCCCTGCGAGCAGTACTTC. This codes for CASSEPPPCEQYF.

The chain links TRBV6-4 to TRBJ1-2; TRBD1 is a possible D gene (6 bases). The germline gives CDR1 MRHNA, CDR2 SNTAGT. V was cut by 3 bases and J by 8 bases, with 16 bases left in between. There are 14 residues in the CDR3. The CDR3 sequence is CASSEQQGTHGYTF. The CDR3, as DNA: TGTGCCAGCAGTGAGCAACAGGGCACGCACGGCTACACCTTC.

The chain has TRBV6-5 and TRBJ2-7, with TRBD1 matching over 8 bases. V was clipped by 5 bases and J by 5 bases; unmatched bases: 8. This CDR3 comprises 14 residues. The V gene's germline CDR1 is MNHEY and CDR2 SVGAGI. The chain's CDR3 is CASSRRGRIDEQYF. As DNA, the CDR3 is TGTGCCAGCAGTCGCAGGGGGCGTATTGACGAGCAGTACTTC.

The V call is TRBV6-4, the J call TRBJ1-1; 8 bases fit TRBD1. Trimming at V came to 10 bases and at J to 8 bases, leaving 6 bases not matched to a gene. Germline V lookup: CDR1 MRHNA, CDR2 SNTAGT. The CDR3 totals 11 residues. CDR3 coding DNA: TGTGCCATCAAAGGACAGGGAGAAGCTTTCTTT. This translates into CAIKGQGEAFF.

The CDR3 DNA is TGCGCCAGCAGCCCTGGTTGGGGCGGGGGCCCACGGGAGCAGTTCTTC. Translated, it gives CASSPGWGGGPREQFF. V and J are TRBV4-1 and TRBJ2-1, with TRBD2 as a possible D gene (7 bases). V lost 4 bases, J lost 10 bases, and 23 bases lay in between. The germline CDR1 and CDR2 sequences are MGHRA and YSYEKL. The CDR3 extends over 16 amino acids.

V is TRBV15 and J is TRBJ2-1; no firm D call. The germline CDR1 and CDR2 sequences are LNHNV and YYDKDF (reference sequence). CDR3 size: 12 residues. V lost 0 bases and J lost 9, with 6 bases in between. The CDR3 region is CATSRDRIEQFF. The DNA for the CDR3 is TGTGCCACCAGCAGAGATCGTATTGAGCAGTTCTTC.

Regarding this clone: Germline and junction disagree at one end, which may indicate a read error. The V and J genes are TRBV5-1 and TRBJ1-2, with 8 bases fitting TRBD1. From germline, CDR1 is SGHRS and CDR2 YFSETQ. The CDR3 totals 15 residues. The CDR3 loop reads CASSQRPGQGPPGAF. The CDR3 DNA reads TGCGCCAGCAGCCAACGCCCCGGACAGGGACCCCCTGGGGCCTTC.

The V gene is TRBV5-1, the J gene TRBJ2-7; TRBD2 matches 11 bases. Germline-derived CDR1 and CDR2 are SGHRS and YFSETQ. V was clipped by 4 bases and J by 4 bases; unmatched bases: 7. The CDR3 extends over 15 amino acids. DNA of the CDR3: TGCGCCAGCAGCAAGCTACCTAGCGGGGGGTACGAGCAGTACTTC. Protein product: CASSKLPSGGYEQYF.

The chain's CDR3 is CAWRKGTEAISTDTQYF. The CDR3 DNA reads TGTGCCTGGAGAAAGGGGACAGAAGCGATTAGCACAGATACGCAGTATTTT. The chain links TRBV30 to TRBJ2-3; the match to TRBD1 covers 7 bases. This CDR3 has 17 amino acids. V lost 3 bases to trimming and J lost 0 bases; unmatched junction nucleotides: 12. Germline loops: CDR1 GTSNPN, CDR2 SVGIG (reference sequence).

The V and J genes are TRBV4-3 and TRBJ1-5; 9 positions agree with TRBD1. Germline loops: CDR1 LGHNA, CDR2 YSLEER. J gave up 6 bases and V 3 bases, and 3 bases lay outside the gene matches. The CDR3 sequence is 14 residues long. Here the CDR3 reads CASSHTGGGQPQHF. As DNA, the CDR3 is TGCGCCAGCAGCCACACAGGGGGCGGTCAGCCCCAGCATTTT.

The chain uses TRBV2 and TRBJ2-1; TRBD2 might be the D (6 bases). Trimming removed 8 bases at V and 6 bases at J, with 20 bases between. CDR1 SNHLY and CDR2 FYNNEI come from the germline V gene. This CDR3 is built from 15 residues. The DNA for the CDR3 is TGTGCCAGCTTGATTAGCGGTCTTTCTATCAATGAGCAGTTCTTC. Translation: CASLISGLSINEQFF.

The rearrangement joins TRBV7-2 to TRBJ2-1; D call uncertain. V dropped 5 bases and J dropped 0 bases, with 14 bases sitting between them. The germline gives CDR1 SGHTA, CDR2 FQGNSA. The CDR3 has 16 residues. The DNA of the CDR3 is TGTGCCAGCAGCCCCGTCGGCGCTAGCTCCTACAATGAGCAGTTCTTC. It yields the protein CASSPVGASSYNEQFF.

CDR3 loop: CASISDRVDNEQFF. The CDR3 nucleotides read TGTGCCAGCATCTCGGACAGAGTCGACAATGAGCAGTTCTTC. The V gene is TRBV5-6, the J gene TRBJ2-1, with a weak D call TRBD1 (6 bases). V was trimmed by 6 bases and J by 5 bases, leaving 15 bases between them. The germline gives CDR1 SGHDT, CDR2 YYEEEE. CDR3 length: 14 residues. The complete variable domain, with remaining parts taken from reference TRBV5-6 and TRBJ2-1, reads DAGVTQSPTHLIKTRGQQVTLRCSPKSGHDTVSWYQQALGQGPQFIFQYYEEEERQRGNFPDRFSGHQFPNYSSELNVNALLLGDSALYLCASISDRVDNEQFFGPGTRLTVL.

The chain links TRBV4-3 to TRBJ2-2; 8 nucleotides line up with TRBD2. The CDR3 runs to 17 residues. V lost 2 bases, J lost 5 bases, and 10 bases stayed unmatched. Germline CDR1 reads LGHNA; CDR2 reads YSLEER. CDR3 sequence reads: CASSQQRAGVITGELFF. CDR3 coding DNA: TGCGCCAGCAGCCAACAGCGAGCGGGAGTGATAACCGGGGAGCTGTTTTTT.

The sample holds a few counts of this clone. CDR3 nucleotide sequence: TGTGCCAGCAGCGTCGAGGGGGCTGATGGCGAGCAGTACTTC. It codes for CASSVEGADGEQYF. The chain recombines TRBV9 with TRBJ2-7, with 7 nucleotides matching TRBD1. V lost 2 bases and J lost 6; bases outside the gene matches: 8. Germline V gene lookup returns CDR1 SGDLS and CDR2 YYNGEE. The CDR3 spans 14 residues.

The CDR3 sequence is CASSSVSPNTGELFF. For the CDR3, the DNA is TGTGCCAGCAGTTCTGTTAGCCCGAACACCGGGGAGCTGTTTTTT. The gene calls are TRBV6-5 and TRBJ2-2, with D uncertain. The ends were cut back, 4 bases at V and 0 bases at J, with 9 bases in the middle. Germline loops: CDR1 MNHEY, CDR2 SVGAGI. The CDR3 has 15 residues.

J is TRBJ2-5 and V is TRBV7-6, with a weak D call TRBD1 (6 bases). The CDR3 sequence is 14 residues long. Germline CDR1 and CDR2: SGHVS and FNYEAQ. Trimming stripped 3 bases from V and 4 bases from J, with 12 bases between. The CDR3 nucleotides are TGTGCCAGCAGCTTGGGGGCCGGTCGAGAGACCCAGTACTTC. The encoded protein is CASSLGAGRETQYF.

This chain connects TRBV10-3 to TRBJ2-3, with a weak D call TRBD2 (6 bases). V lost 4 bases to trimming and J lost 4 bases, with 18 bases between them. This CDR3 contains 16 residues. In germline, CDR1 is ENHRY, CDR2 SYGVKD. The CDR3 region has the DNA TGTGCCATCAGTGGACGGGGACTTCCAAATTCAGATACGCAGTATTTT. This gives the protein CAISGRGLPNSDTQYF.

CDR3 sequence: CASSLDGTVNTEAFF. The CDR3 coding sequence is TGCGCCAGCAGCTTGGACGGAACAGTAAACACTGAAGCTTTCTTT. This rearrangement joins TRBV5-1 to TRBJ1-1; D gene ambiguous. Per the germline V gene, CDR1 is SGHRS and CDR2 is YFSETQ. This CDR3 spans 15 amino acids. V lost 0 bases and J lost 2, with 11 bases in between.

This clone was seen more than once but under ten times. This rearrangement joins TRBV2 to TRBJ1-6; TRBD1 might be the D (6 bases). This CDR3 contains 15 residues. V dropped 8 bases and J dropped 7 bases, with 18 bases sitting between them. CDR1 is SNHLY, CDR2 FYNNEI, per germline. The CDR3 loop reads CASAKGGNLNSPLHF. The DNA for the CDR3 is TGTGCCAGCGCAAAGGGGGGGAACCTAAATTCACCCCTCCACTTT.

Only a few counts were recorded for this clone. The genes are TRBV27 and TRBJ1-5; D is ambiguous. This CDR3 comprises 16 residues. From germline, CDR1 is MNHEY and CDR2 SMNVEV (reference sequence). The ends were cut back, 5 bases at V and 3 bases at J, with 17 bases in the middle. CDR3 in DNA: TGTGCCAGCAGTGACGCTTCAGAGGGAGACAATCAGCCCCAGCATTTT. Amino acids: CASSDASEGDNQPQHF.